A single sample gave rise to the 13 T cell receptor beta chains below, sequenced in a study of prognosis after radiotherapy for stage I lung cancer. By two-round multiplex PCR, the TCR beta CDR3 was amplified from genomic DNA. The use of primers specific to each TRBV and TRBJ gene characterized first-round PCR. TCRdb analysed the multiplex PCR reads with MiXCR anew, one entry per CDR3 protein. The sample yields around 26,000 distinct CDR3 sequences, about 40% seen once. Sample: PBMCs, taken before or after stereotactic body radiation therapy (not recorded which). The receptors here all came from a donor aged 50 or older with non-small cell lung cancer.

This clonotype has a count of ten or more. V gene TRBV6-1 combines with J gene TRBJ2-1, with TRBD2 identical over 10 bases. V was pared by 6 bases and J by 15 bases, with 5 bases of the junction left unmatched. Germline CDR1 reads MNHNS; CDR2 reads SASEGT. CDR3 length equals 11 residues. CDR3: CASSSGRGGFF. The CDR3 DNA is TGTGCCAGCAGCAGCGGGAGGGGTGGGTTCTTC.

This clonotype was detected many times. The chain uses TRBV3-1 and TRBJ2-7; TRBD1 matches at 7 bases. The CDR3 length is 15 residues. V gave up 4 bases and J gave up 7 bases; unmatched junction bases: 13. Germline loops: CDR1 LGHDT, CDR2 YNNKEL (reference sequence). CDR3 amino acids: CASSPGAGGLEEQYF. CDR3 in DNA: TGTGCCAGCAGCCCCGGAGCAGGGGGTTTGGAAGAGCAGTACTTC.

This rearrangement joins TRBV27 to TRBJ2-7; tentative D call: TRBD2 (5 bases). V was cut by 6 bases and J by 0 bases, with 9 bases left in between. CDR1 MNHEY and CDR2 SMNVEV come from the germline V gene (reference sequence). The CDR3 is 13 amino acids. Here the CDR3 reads CASSRGPSYEQYF. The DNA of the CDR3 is TGTGCCAGCAGCCGGGGTCCCTCCTACGAGCAGTACTTC.

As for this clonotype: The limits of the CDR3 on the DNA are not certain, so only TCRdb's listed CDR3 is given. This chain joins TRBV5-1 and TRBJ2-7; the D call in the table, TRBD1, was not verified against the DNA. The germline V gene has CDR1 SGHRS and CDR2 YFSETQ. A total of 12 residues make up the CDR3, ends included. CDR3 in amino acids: CASILVGDEQYF.

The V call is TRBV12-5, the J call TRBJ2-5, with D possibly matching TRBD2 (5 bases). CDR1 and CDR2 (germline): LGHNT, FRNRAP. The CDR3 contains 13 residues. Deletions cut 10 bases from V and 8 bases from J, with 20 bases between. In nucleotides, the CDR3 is TGTGCTATTGGAGGCGGGTTTCGGGATACCCAGTACTTC. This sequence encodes CAIGGGFRDTQYF.

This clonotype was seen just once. CDR3 DNA sequence: TGTGCCAGCAGTGTCGCCAGACAGAACACCGGGGAGCTGTTTTTT. Its protein is CASSVARQNTGELFF. The chain recombines TRBV2 with TRBJ2-2; D not resolved. This CDR3 has 15 residues. The ends were cut back, 4 bases at V and 1 base at J, with 10 bases in the middle. The germline V gene encodes CDR1 SNHLY and CDR2 FYNNEI. Supplemented by reference TRBV2 and TRBJ2-2, the full variable domain reads EPEVTQTPSHQVTQMGQEVILRCVPISNHLYFYWYRQILGQKVEFLVSFYNNEISEKSEIFDDQFSVERPDGSNFTLKIRSTKLEDSAMYFCASSVARQNTGELFFGEGSRLTVL.

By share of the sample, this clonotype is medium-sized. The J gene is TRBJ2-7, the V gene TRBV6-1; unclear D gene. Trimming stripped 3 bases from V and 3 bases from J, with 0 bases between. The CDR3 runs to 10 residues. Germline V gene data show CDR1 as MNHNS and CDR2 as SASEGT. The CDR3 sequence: CASSDYEQYF. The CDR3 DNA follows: TGTGCCAGCAGTGACTACGAGCAGTACTTC.

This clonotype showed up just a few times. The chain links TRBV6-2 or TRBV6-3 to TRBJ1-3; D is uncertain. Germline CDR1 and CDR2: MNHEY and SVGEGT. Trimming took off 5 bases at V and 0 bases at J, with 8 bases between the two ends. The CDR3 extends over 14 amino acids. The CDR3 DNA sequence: TGTGCCAGCAGTGAATGGCGCTCTGGAAACACCATATATTTT. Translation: CASSEWRSGNTIYF.

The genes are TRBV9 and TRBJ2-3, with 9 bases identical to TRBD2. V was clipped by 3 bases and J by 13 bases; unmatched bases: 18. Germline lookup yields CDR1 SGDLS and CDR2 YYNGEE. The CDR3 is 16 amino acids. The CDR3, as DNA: TGTGCCAGCAGCGCGGGACTAGCAGTGAGTACAGATAAGAAGTATTTT. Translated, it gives CASSAGLAVSTDKKYF.

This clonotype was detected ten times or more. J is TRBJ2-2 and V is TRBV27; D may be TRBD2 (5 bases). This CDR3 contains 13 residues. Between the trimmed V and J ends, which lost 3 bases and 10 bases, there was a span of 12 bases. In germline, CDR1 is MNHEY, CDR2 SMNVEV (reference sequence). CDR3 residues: CASSFREKEELFF. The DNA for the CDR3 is TGTGCCAGCAGTTTTAGGGAGAAAGAGGAGCTGTTTTTT.

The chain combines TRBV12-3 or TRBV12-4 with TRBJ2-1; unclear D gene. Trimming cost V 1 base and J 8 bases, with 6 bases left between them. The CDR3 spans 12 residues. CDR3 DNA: TGTGCCAGCAGTTTAGGGGAATATGAGCAGTTCTTC. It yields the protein CASSLGEYEQFF.

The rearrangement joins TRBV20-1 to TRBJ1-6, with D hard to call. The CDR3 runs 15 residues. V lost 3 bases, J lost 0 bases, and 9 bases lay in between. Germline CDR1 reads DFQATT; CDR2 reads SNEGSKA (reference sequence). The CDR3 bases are TGCAGTGCTAGTCTAAGGAGCTCCTATAATTCACCCCTCCACTTT. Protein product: CSASLRSSYNSPLHF.

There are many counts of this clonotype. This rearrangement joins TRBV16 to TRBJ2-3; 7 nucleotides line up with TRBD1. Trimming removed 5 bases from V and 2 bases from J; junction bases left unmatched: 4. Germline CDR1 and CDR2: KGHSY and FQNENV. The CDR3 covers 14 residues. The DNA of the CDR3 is TGTGCCAGCAGCAATACAGGGGTCACAGATACGCAGTATTTT. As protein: CASSNTGVTDTQYF.